Listed below are T cell receptor beta chains from one sample, sequenced in a study of beta chain features in type 1 diabetes. Data came from immunoSEQ multiplex PCR; TCRdb stores just in-frame clones and leaves some out. The sample consists of about 110,000 clones, less than 40% of them appearing once. Sequencing used stem cell memory CD4+ T cells from blood. The source of these receptors is a woman between 18 and 29 years old in good health. The CDR3 runs from the conserved cysteine through the conserved F or W. A row's size may be missing; if present it is once, few, many or a size class.

j_call | clone_size | v_call | cdr3_aa
TRBJ2-1 | NA | TRBV11-2 | CASSLVGLAGPHEQFF
TRBJ1-1 | NA | TRBV2 | CASRADRVTWNTEAFF
TRBJ2-7 | NA | TRBV6-1 | CASGGGQGVYEQYF
TRBJ1-1 | NA | TRBV18 | CASSPPRRGWYTEAFF
TRBJ2-7 | NA | TRBV27 | CASSATGLALYEQYF
TRBJ1-2 | NA | TRBV18 | CASSRGQGAQYGYTF
TRBJ2-1 | NA | TRBV5-6 | CASSLGQPYNEQFF
TRBJ2-2 | NA | TRBV4-1 | CASSLRTADTGELFF
TRBJ1-2 | NA | TRBV29-1 | CSVEWSLGRGYTF
TRBJ1-2 | NA | TRBV5-5 | CASSLADRTLNYGYTF
TRBJ2-3 | NA | TRBV14 | CASSQMQVRDTQYF
TRBJ2-7 | few | TRBV18 | CASSPPGREVYEQYF
TRBJ1-2 | NA | TRBV4-1 | CASSPTPDRGRIYGYTF
TRBJ2-3 | NA | TRBV5-4 | CASSISGRYTDTQYF
TRBJ2-7 | few | TRBV19 | CASSIRREYEQYF
NA | NA | TRBV29-1 | CSVDVPGAEQYF
TRBJ1-2 | NA | TRBV6-5 | CASRTGGRRLYGYTF
TRBJ2-5 | few | TRBV28 | CASSLSAGIQETQYF
TRBJ2-2 | NA | TRBV2 | CASSRLAGTGELFF
TRBJ1-2 | NA | TRBV5-6 | CASSLASVYGYTF
TRBJ2-3 | few | TRBV28 | CASSRRTGGTDTQYF
TRBJ2-1 | few | TRBV7-2 | CASSSRTGSSYNEQFF
TRBJ1-1 | NA | TRBV29-1 | CSVEDTGGQDTEAFF
TRBJ2-7 | NA | TRBV21-1 | CASSLPPSGSSPQTLYEQYF